Below, 11 T cell receptor beta chains from the same sample are listed, as sequenced in a study of blood T cell repertoires in COVID-19 (dated by TCRdb to about 2020). The library was made by the immunoSEQ multiplex PCR assay. Entries here come from immuneACCESS through TCRdb and include only in-frame sequences with V and J called. Some clones fail to appear in such tables; in the studies checked, an unresolved V gene covers under half of the shortfall, and the cause of the remainder is unknown. In this sample the table shows some 70,000 clones, more than 75% of which occur a single time. The ten largest account for around 12% of the sample. Sequencing input: peripheral blood. Receptors originate from a human donor in a cohort sampled during active COVID-19.

The chain carries TRBV19 and TRBJ2-7, with 7 bases aligning to TRBD1. CDR3 length equals 13 residues. Germline loops: CDR1 LNHDA, CDR2 SQIVND (reference sequence). J gave up 6 bases and V 2 bases, and 4 bases lay outside the gene matches. CDR3 sequence reads: CASSIKAGGEQYF. CDR3 sequence (DNA): TGTGCCAGTAGTATAAAGGCAGGGGGCGAGCAGTACTTC.

The chain uses TRBV12-3 or TRBV12-4 and TRBJ1-2; a possible D gene is TRBD1 (5 bases). The CDR3 loop spans 12 amino acids. V lost 5 bases, J lost 8 bases, and 12 bases lay in between. The chain's CDR3 is CASSLGGSGYTF. Here the CDR3 DNA reads TGTGCCAGCAGTCTGGGGGGGAGCGGCTACACCTTC.

This chain joins TRBV19 and TRBJ1-4; D is unresolved. The germline V gene encodes CDR1 LNHDA and CDR2 SQIVND (reference sequence). This CDR3 has 15 amino acids. Trimming cost V 1 base and J 4 bases, with 10 bases left between them. The CDR3 sequence is CASSIGGGGNEKLFF. CDR3 in DNA: TGTGCCAGTAGTATAGGGGGAGGAGGTAATGAAAAACTGTTTTTT.

The chain joins TRBV28 to TRBJ1-5; D may be TRBD1 (6 bases). Germline V gives CDR1 MDHEN, CDR2 SYDVKM. The CDR3 covers 14 residues. V dropped 6 bases and J dropped 5 bases, with 14 bases sitting between them. The CDR3 region is CASSYTGSYQPQHF. The CDR3 DNA reads TGTGCCAGCAGCTACACAGGGTCGTATCAGCCCCAGCATTTT.

The V and J genes are TRBV6-2 or TRBV6-3 and TRBJ2-3, with D unresolved. The CDR3 spans 11 residues. Trimming pared 4 bases from V and 4 bases from J, leaving 3 bases between. Germline V gene sequence: CDR1 MNHEY, CDR2 SVGEGT. This CDR3 is CASSSADTQYF. Here the CDR3 DNA reads TGTGCCAGCAGTTCGGCAGATACGCAGTATTTT.

V is TRBV6-2 or TRBV6-3 and J is TRBJ1-5; the match to TRBD1 covers 7 bases. The CDR3 has 16 residues. The junction had 9 bases not matched to a gene; V was cut back by 0 bases and J by 7 bases. The germline CDR1 and CDR2 sequences are MNHEY and SVGEGT. This chain's CDR3 is CASSYSLQGVRQPQHF. CDR3 in DNA: TGTGCCAGCAGTTACTCGCTCCAGGGGGTGAGACAGCCCCAGCATTTT.

The rearrangement links TRBV15 to TRBJ2-1, with D uncertain. V was trimmed by 1 base and J by 4 bases, leaving 2 bases between them. Germline CDR1 LNHNV, CDR2 YYDKDF (reference sequence). The CDR3 contains 12 residues. The chain's CDR3 is CATSRAYNEQFF. The CDR3 DNA follows: TGTGCCACCAGCAGAGCTTACAATGAGCAGTTCTTC.

This clone was counted once. The gene calls are TRBV24-1 and TRBJ2-1, with TRBD2 as a possible D gene (6 bases). V was cut by 1 base and J by 5 bases, with 11 bases left in between. Germline-derived CDR1 and CDR2 are KGHDR and SFDVKD. The CDR3 has 15 residues. The CDR3 nucleotides are TGTGCCACCAGTGATTTCATTAGCGGCCACAATGAGCAGTTCTTC. Protein product: CATSDFISGHNEQFF.

This chain connects TRBV28 to TRBJ2-7, with D possibly matching TRBD2 (6 bases). This CDR3 has 13 residues. Deletions cut 3 bases from V and 5 bases from J, with 11 bases between. Germline V gives CDR1 MDHEN, CDR2 SYDVKM. The CDR3: CASSFAGKNEQYF. The DNA for the CDR3 is TGTGCCAGCAGTTTCGCGGGGAAAAACGAGCAGTACTTC. The entire variable domain, with the rest obtained from reference TRBV28 and TRBJ2-7, is as follows: DVKVTQSSRYLVKRTGEKVFLECVQDMDHENMFWYRQDPGLGLRLIYFSYDVKMKEKGDIPEGYSVSREKKERFSLILESASTNQTSMYLCASSFAGKNEQYFGPGTRLTVT.

This clone appeared a single time. The J gene is TRBJ2-1, the V gene TRBV11-3, with 8 bases identical to TRBD2. CDR3 length: 15 amino acids. Per the germline V gene, CDR1 is SGHNT and CDR2 is YENEEA. After removal of 5 bases from V and 6 bases from J, the junction contained 9 bases not matched to a gene. The CDR3 DNA reads TGTGCCAGCAGCCCCCCGAGTAGCGGGATCAATGAGCAGTTCTTC. Its translation is CASSPPSSGINEQFF.

In this sample, this clone turned up a few times. The chain couples TRBV20-1 to TRBJ2-1, with no clear D. From germline, CDR1 is DFQATT and CDR2 SNEGSKA (reference sequence). The CDR3 is 10 residues long. V lost 5 bases and J 4 bases, leaving 3 bases between the germline ends. The CDR3 coding sequence is TGCAGTGCTCAATACAATGAGCAGTTCTTC. It encodes CSAQYNEQFF.